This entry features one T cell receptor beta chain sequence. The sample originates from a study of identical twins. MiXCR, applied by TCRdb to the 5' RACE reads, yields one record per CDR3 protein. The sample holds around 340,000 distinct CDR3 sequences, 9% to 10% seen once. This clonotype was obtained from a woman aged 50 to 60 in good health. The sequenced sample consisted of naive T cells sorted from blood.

CDR3 in DNA: TGTGCCAGCAGCTTAGCGGCTAGCGGGAGATACAATGAGCAGTTCTTC. It yields the protein CASSLAASGRYNEQFF. This chain uses TRBV7-9 with TRBJ2-1; the match to TRBD2 covers 10 bases. The CDR3 extends over 16 amino acids. CDR1 and CDR2 (germline): SEHNR, FQNEAQ (reference sequence). Unmatched junction bases numbered 3, after V lost 0 bases and J lost 4 bases. The whole variable domain, remainder taken from reference TRBV7-9 and TRBJ2-1, is DTGVSQNPRHKITKRGQNVTFRCDPISEHNRLYWYRQTLGQGPEFLTYFQNEAQLEKSRLLSDRFSAERPKGSFSTLEIQRTEQGDSAMYLCASSLAASGRYNEQFFGPGTRLTVL.